This TCR beta chain was identified during a study of cytomegalovirus exposure and HLA in healthy donors. Looking at the study overall: The use of the same platform for the roughly 120 validation repertoires and the roughly 730 first-cohort repertoires was reported by a later analysis. Study-wide results and limits: Reported results showed that the classifier diagnosed cytomegalovirus status with high specificity and sensitivity. The study labeled 150 to 200 TCR beta chains cytomegalovirus-associated.

A single count supports this clone. Its antigen is undetermined. Trimming cost V 3 bases and J 2 bases, with 13 bases left between them. CDR1 SGHNT and CDR2 YENEEA come from the germline V gene. The CDR3 is 15 residues long. Method: immunoSEQ multiplex PCR; TCRdb's copy keeps in-frame clones and lacks some. The sample includes about 150,000 clones, about 89% of them seen just once. This TCR derives from a woman under 30 in good health and CMV-seropositive. The chain recombines TRBV11-3 with TRBJ1-1, with D tentatively TRBD1 (5 bases). Source material: PBMCs. DNA of the CDR3: TGTGCCAGCAGCTTCTCGGAGGGGATCAACACTGAAGCTTTCTTT. It is translated as CASSFSEGINTEAFF.